This TCR beta chain was captured by sequencing in a study of tumor and adjacent non-tumor tissue in lung cancer. Whole-study context: Patients comprised over 9 adenocarcinoma, 2 squamous cell carcinoma and 1 small cell lung cancer. General study findings and limits: Shorter survival was associated with higher TCR diversity in tumors. Compared with tumor, normal lung showed significantly lower TCR diversity. Normal lung showed higher cumulative top 100 clone frequency than tumor.

A single count supports this clonotype. Antigen specificity is unknown. This is likely a read error, given that the CDR3 carries no conserved phenylalanine or tryptophan at its end. CDR3 length: 16 amino acids. Trimming took off 0 bases at V and 5 bases at J, with 19 bases between the two ends. CDR1 SQVTM and CDR2 ANQGSEA come from the germline V gene. The template was RNA from unsorted bulk tissue. The library came from three nested PCR rounds adapted from ARM-PCR protocols. TCRdb used MiXCR to reprocess the multiplex PCR reads, holding one entry per CDR3 protein. The sample records 200,000 or so distinct CDR3 sequences, 71% being singletons.

This chain uses TRBV29-1 with TRBJ2-5; D gene ambiguous. The source is a man aged 55 to 70 with non-small cell lung cancer. The source material was lung tumor tissue. The CDR3 spells CSVEDRLSFPKETQYY. The CDR3 nucleotides read TGCAGCGTTGAAGATCGGCTCTCTTTTCCAAAGGAGACCCAGTACTAC.